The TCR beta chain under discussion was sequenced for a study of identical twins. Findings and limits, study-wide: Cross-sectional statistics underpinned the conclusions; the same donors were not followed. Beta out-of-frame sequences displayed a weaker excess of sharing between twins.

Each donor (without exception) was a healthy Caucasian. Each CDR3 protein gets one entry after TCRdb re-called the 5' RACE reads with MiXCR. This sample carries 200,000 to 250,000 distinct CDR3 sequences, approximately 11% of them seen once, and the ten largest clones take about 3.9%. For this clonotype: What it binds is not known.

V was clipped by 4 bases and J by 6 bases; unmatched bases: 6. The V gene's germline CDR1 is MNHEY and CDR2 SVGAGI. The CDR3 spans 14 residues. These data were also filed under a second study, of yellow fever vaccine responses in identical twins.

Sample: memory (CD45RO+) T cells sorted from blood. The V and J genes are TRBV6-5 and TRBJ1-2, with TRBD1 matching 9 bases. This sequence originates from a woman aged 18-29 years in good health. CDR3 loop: CASSSATGGHGYTF. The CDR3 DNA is TGTGCCAGCAGTTCGGCGACAGGGGGGCATGGCTACACCTTC.